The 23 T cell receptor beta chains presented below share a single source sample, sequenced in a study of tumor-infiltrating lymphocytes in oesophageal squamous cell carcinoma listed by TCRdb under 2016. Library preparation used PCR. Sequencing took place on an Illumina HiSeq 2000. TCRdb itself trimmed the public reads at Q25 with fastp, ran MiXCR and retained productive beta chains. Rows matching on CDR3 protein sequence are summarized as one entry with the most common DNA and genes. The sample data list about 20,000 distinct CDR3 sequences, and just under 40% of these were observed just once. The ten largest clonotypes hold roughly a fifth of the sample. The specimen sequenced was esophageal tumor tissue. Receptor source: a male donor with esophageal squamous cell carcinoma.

Here the CDR3 DNA reads TGTGCCAGCAGCATTGACACCTACAATGAGCAGTTCTTC. This gives the protein CASSIDTYNEQFF. This rearrangement joins TRBV5-5 to TRBJ2-7, with D uncertain. Near its end, the DNA agrees better with TRBJ2-1, so the J call may be wrong. The CDR3 is 13 amino acids. The germline V gene encodes CDR1 SGHKS and CDR2 YYEKEE (reference sequence).

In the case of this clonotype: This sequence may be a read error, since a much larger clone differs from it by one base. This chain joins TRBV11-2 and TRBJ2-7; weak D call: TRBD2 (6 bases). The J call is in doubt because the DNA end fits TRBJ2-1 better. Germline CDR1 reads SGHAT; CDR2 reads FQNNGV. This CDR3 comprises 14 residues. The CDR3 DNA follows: TGTGCCAGCAGACTGATGGGGGGATCCTACGAGCAGTTCTTC. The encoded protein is CASRLMGGSYEQFF.

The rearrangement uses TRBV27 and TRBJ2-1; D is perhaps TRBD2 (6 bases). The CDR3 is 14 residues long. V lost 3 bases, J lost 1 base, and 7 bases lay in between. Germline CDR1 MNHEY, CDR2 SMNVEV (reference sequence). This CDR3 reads CASSFAGSYNEQFF. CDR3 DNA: TGTGCCAGCAGTTTCGCGGGATCCTACAATGAGCAGTTCTTC.

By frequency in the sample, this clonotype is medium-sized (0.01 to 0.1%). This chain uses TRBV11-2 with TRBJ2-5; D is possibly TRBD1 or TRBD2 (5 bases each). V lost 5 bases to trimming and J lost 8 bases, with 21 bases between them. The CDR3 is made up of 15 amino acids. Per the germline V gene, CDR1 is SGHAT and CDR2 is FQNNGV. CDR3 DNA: TGTGCCAGCAGCCCCCCCGGGACCCCTAAGGCAACCCAGTACTTC. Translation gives CASSPPGTPKATQYF.

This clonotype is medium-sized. The DNA for the CDR3 is TGTGCCAGCAGCCGACTGGAAGATACGCAGTATTTT. It specifies CASSRLEDTQYF. The rearrangement uses TRBV7-9 and TRBJ2-3, with no clear D. V lost 5 bases and J 5 bases, leaving 8 bases between the germline ends. The CDR3 loop spans 12 amino acids. Germline V gene lookup returns CDR1 SEHNR and CDR2 FQNEAQ (reference sequence).

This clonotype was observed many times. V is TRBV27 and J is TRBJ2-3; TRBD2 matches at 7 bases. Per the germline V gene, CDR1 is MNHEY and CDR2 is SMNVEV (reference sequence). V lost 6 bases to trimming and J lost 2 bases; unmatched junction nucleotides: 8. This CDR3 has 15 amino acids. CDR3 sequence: CASRGTIQFTDTQYF. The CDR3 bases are TGTGCCAGCAGGGGGACTATCCAGTTCACAGATACGCAGTATTTT.

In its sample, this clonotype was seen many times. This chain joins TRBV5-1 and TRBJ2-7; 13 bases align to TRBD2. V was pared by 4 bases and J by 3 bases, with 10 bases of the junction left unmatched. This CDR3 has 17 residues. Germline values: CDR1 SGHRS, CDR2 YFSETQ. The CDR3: CASSHGTSGNPFYEQYF. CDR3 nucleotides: TGCGCCAGCAGCCATGGGACTAGCGGGAACCCCTTCTACGAGCAGTACTTC.

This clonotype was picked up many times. CDR3 protein: CATSGGRTEAFF. In nucleotides, the CDR3 is TGTGCCACCTCGGGGGGTCGCACTGAAGCTTTCTTT. The genes are TRBV10-3 and TRBJ1-1; D possibly corresponds to TRBD1 (5 bases). The CDR3 is made up of 12 amino acids. CDR1 ENHRY and CDR2 SYGVKD come from the germline V gene. Trimming cost V 10 bases and J 4 bases, with 13 bases left between them.

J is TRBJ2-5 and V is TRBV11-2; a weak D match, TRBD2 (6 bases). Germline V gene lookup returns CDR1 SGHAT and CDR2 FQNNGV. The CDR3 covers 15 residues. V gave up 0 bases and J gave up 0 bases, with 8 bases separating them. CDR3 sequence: CASSLDRGYQETQYF. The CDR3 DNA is TGTGCCAGCAGCTTAGATCGGGGGTACCAAGAGACCCAGTACTTC.

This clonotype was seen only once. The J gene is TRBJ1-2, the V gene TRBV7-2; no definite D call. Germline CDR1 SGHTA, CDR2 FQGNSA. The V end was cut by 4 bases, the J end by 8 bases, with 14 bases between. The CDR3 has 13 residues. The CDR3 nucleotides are TGTGCCAGCAGCTCGCGTCAGCGGTTGGGCTACACCTTC. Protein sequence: CASSSRQRLGYTF.

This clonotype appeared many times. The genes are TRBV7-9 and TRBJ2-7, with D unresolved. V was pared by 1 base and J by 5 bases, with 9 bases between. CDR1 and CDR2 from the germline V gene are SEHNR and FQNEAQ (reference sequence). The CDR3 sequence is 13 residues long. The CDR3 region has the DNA TGTGCCAGCAGCTTAGGGGTAATCGACGAGCAGTACTTC. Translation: CASSLGVIDEQYF.

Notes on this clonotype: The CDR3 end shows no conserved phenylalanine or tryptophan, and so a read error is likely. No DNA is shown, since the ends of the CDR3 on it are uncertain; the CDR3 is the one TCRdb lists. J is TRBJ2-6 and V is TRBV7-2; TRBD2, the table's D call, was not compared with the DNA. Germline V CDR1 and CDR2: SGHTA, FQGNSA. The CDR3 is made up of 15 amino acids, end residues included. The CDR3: CASSPTRAYEQYFGA.

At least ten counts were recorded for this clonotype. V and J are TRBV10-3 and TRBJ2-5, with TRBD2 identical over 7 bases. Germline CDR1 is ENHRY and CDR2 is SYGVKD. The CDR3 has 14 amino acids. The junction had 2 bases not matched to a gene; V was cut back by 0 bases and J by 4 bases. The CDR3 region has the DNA TGTGCCATCAGTGAGTCGCGGGGGTCAGAGACCCAGTACTTC. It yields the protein CAISESRGSETQYF.

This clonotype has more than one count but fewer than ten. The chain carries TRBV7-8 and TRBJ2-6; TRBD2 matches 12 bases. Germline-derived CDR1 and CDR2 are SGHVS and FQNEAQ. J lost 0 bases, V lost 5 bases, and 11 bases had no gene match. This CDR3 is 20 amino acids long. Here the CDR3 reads CASSVGWTSGTRSGANVLTF. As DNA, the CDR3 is TGTGCCAGCAGCGTAGGATGGACTAGCGGGACCCGCTCTGGGGCCAACGTCCTGACTTTC.

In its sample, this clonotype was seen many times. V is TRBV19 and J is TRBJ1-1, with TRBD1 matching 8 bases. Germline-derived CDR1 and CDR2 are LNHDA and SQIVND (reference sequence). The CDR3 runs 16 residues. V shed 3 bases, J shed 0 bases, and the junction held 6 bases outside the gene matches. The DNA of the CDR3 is TGTGCCAGTAGTATTCGGACAGGGACCATGAACACTGAAGCTTTCTTT. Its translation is CASSIRTGTMNTEAFF.

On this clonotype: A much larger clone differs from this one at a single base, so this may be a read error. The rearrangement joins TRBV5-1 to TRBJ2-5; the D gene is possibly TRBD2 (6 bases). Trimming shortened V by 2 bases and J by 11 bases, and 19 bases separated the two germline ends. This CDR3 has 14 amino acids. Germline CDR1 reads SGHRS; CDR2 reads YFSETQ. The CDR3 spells CASSLKRVYNEQYF. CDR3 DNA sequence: TGCGCCAGCAGCTTAAAGCGGGTCTACAATGAGCAGTACTTC.

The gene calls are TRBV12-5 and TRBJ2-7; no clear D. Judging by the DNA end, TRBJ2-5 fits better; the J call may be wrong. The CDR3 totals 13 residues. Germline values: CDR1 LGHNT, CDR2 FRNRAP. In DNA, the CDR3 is TGTGCTAGTGGTTTACTGGGTTCAGAGACCCAGTACTTC. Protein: CASGLLGSETQYF.

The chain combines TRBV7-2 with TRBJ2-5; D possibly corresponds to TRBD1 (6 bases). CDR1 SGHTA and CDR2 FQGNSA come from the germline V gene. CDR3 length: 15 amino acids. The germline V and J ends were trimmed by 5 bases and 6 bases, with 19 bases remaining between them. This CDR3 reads CASSPDQGQGQTQYF. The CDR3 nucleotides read TGTGCCAGCAGCCCAGACCAGGGGCAGGGGCAGACCCAGTACTTC.

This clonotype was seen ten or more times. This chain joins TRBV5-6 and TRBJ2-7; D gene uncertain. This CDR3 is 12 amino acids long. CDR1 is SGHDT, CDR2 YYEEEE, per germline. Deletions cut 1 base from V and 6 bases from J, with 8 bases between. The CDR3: CASSLRLLEQYF. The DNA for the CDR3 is TGTGCCAGCAGCTTGAGACTCCTCGAGCAGTACTTC.

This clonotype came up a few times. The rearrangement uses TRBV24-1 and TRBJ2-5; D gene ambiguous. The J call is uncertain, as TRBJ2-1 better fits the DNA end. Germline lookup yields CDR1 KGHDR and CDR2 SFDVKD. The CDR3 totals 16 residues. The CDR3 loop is CATSEGSARSHNEQFF. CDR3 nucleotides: TGTGCCACCAGTGAGGGATCTGCCCGATCCCACAATGAGCAGTTCTTC.

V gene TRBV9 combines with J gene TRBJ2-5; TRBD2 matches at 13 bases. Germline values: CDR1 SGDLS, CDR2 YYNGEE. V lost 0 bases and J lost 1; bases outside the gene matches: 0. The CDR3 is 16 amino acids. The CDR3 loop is CASSVGTSGGQETQYF. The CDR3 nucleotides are TGTGCCAGCAGCGTAGGGACTAGCGGGGGCCAAGAGACCCAGTACTTC.

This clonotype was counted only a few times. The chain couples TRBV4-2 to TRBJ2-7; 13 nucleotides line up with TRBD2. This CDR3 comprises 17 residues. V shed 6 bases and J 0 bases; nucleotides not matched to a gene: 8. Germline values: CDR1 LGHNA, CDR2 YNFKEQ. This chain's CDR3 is CASRYGLAGANSYEQYF. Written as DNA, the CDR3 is TGTGCCAGCAGGTACGGACTAGCGGGAGCGAACTCCTACGAGCAGTACTTC.

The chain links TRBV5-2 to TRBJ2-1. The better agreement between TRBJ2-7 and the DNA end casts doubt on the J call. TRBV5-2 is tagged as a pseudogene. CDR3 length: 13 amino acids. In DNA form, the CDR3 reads TGTGCCAGCAGCTTATGGTCGACGTACGAGCAGTACTTC. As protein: CASSLWSTYEQYF.